This T cell receptor (beta chain) comes out of a study of T-cell reconstitution after alpha-beta-depleted transplantation in children. This clonotype occurred a few times. Germline V gives CDR1 DFQATT, CDR2 SNEGSKA (reference sequence). Trimming took 3 bases from V and 0 from J; bases not matched to a gene: 8. The CDR3 length is 16 residues. Unique molecular identifiers were used to barcode this TCRbeta library. TCRdb ran MiXCR on the PCR reads and lists one entry per CDR3 protein. The repertoire holds roughly 500,000 distinct CDR3 sequences, with approximately 12% as singletons. The sequencing used PBMCs from the stem cell graft donor, collected from the stem cell graft. This chain uses TRBV20-1 with TRBJ2-1; 7 bases agree with TRBD2. The clonotype was recovered from a human donor who donated a stem cell graft to a child with combined immunodeficiency. This CDR3 reads CSARSTSVYSYNEQFF. The DNA of the CDR3 is TGCAGTGCTAGGTCAACTAGCGTATACTCCTACAATGAGCAGTTCTTC.